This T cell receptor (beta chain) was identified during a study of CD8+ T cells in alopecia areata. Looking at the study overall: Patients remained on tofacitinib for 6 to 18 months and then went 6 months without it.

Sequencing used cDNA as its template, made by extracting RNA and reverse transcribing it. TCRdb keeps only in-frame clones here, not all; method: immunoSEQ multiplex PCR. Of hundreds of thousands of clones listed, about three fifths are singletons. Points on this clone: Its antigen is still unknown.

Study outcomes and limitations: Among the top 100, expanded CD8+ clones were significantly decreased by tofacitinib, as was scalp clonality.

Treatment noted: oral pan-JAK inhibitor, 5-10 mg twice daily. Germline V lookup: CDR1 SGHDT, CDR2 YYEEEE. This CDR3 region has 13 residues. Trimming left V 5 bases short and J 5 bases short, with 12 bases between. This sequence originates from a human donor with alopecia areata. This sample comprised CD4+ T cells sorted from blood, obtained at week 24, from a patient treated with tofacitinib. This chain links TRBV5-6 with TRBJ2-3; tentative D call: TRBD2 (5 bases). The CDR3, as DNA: TGTGCCAGCAGTTCACGAGAGGGAGATACGCAGTATTTT. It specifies CASSSREGDTQYF.